Given below is one TCR beta chain in context. These data come from a study of blood T cell repertoires in COVID-19. Study details: PBMCs, B-cell-depleted T cells, or T cells were the source of the cDNA or gDNA that made up the material.

The germline V and J ends were trimmed by 2 bases and 8 bases, with 12 bases remaining between them. The CDR3 is 13 amino acids. Germline CDR1 reads LGHDT; CDR2 reads YNNKEL (reference sequence). Only in-frame clones appear in the TCRdb table, and some are missing; sequencing was by immunoSEQ multiplex PCR. The sample consists of around 100,000 clones, about 87% of them appearing once. Input material: peripheral blood. The genes are TRBV3-1 (or the pseudogene TRBV3-2) and TRBJ1-1; a weak D match, TRBD1 (5 bases). The source is a human donor in a cohort sampled during active COVID-19. CDR3 sequence: CASSQIKGMEAFF. The CDR3 DNA reads as TGTGCCAGCAGCCAAATAAAGGGGATGGAAGCTTTCTTT.